The 27 T cell receptor beta chains presented below share a single source sample, sequenced in a study of cytomegalovirus exposure and HLA in healthy donors. Generated by immunoSEQ multiplex PCR, the TCRdb table keeps only in-frame clones and is missing some. This sample has more than 95,000 clones; roughly nine tenths occur once, and the top ten carry 4.4%. Sequencing was carried out using PBMCs. These receptors were taken from a man between 18 and 29 years old in good health and CMV-seropositive.

The J gene is TRBJ1-2, the V gene TRBV14, with a tentative D call TRBD1 (5 bases). The CDR3 extends over 14 amino acids. V lost 5 bases, J lost 7 bases, and 17 bases lay in between. Germline CDR1 SGHDN, CDR2 FVKESK. The chain's CDR3 is CASSVGGNPSGYTF. DNA of the CDR3: TGTGCCAGCAGCGTTGGGGGGAACCCTAGTGGCTACACCTTC.

The rearrangement links TRBV6-1 to TRBJ1-1; D is ambiguous. The CDR3 loop spans 13 amino acids. Germline CDR1 is MNHNS and CDR2 is SASEGT. Trimming pared 5 bases from V and 0 bases from J, leaving 7 bases between. CDR3 in amino acids: CASSPQVNTEAFF. CDR3 DNA sequence: TGTGCCAGCAGTCCCCAGGTGAACACTGAAGCTTTCTTT.

V gene TRBV5-6 combines with J gene TRBJ2-3; the match to TRBD2 covers 7 bases. Per germline, CDR1 SGHDT and CDR2 YYEEEE. CDR3 length equals 14 residues. The J segment lost 4 bases and the V segment lost 6 bases, leaving 8 bases of the junction unmatched. In nucleotides, the CDR3 is TGTGCCAGCATTCGGGGGGATAGCGCAGATACGCAGTATTTT. Translation gives CASIRGDSADTQYF.

The sample holds a few counts of this clone. The chain joins TRBV6-1 to TRBJ1-6, with D possibly matching TRBD1 (5 bases). This CDR3 is 15 amino acids long. CDR1 and CDR2 from the germline V gene are MNHNS and SASEGT. The V and J ends lost 8 bases and 3 bases respectively, with 14 bases between them. The CDR3 DNA reads as TGTGCCAGCCAACCCGAAGGGGACTATAATTCACCCCTCCACTTT. Protein: CASQPEGDYNSPLHF.

This sequence joins TRBV7-9 and TRBJ2-1; TRBD2 aligns across 8 bases. Germline trimming cut 10 bases from V and 5 bases from J; bases unmatched to any gene: 13. Looked up from germline, CDR1 is SEHNR and CDR2 is FQNEAQ (reference sequence). The CDR3 runs to 15 residues. The CDR3 sequence: CATAHLGTRNNEQFF. CDR3 nucleotides: TGTGCCACTGCGCACCTCGGGACTAGGAACAATGAGCAGTTCTTC.

The rearrangement links TRBV5-1 to TRBJ1-2; tentative D call: TRBD1 (6 bases). CDR1 SGHRS and CDR2 YFSETQ come from the germline V gene. This CDR3 is built from 14 residues. Trimming took 0 bases from V and 7 from J, leaving 13 bases between them. The CDR3 sequence: CASSLDQTGIGYTF. The DNA for the CDR3 is TGCGCCAGCAGCTTGGACCAAACAGGGATTGGCTACACCTTC.

V and J are TRBV6-1 and TRBJ2-1; D is undetermined. Trimming removed 3 bases at V and 2 bases at J, with 2 bases between. The CDR3 is 12 amino acids. Germline CDR1 MNHNS, CDR2 SASEGT. Here the CDR3 DNA reads TGTGCCAGCAGTGATACCTACAATGAGCAGTTCTTC. Translation: CASSDTYNEQFF.

The chain joins TRBV18 to TRBJ1-6, with D maybe TRBD1 (6 bases). CDR1 KGHSH and CDR2 LQKENI come from the germline V gene. The CDR3 extends over 15 amino acids. V was shortened by 0 bases and J by 6 bases, with 9 bases between the two germline ends. The CDR3 region has the DNA TGTGCCAGCTCACCACCGACAGGCGGTAATTCACCCCTCCACTTT. As protein: CASSPPTGGNSPLHF. The full variable domain, completed using reference TRBV18 and TRBJ1-6, is NAGVMQNPRHLVRRRGQEARLRCSPMKGHSHVYWYRQLPEEGLKFMVYLQKENIIDESGMPKERFSAEFPKEGPSILRIQQVVRGDSAAYFCASSPPTGGNSPLHFGNGTRLTVT.

The chain links TRBV2 to TRBJ1-2; the match to TRBD1 covers 8 bases. V lost 6 bases to trimming and J lost 6 bases; unmatched junction nucleotides: 6. Germline CDR1 SNHLY, CDR2 FYNNEI. The CDR3 extends over 13 amino acids. This CDR3 is CASRRDRNNGYTF. Written as DNA, the CDR3 is TGTGCCAGCAGACGGGACAGGAACAATGGCTACACCTTC.

The rearrangement joins TRBV14 to TRBJ1-2, with D perhaps matching TRBD1 (5 bases). Germline assignment: CDR1 SGHDN and CDR2 FVKESK. This CDR3 region has 15 residues. Between the trimmed V and J ends, which lost 5 bases and 8 bases, there was a span of 21 bases. The CDR3: CASSVHPGPWKGYTF. The CDR3 DNA reads as TGTGCCAGCAGCGTCCACCCAGGGCCTTGGAAGGGCTACACCTTC.

The rearrangement links TRBV5-6 to TRBJ2-6, with TRBD2 as a possible D gene (6 bases). The CDR3 contains 15 residues. V was clipped by 5 bases and J by 1 base, with 10 bases between them. Germline CDR1 reads SGHDT; CDR2 reads YYEEEE. CDR3 sequence (DNA): TGTGCCAGCAGGTCCGGGACTTCTGGGGCCAACGTCCTGACTTTC. Residues: CASRSGTSGANVLTF.

The CDR3 is CASSSVTGELFF. In DNA, the CDR3 is TGTGCCAGCAGCTCGGTTACCGGGGAGCTGTTTTTT. The chain employs TRBV28 and TRBJ2-2; no clear D gene. The CDR3 covers 12 residues. Germline assignment: CDR1 MDHEN and CDR2 SYDVKM. The V end lost 6 bases, the J end lost 5 bases, and 7 bases lay between the germline ends.

The chain couples TRBV2 to TRBJ2-2; 9 bases fit TRBD2. The germline V gene encodes CDR1 SNHLY and CDR2 FYNNEI. Trimming at V came to 7 bases and at J to 7 bases, leaving 10 bases not matched to a gene. This CDR3 contains 15 residues. The CDR3 DNA follows: TGTGCCAGCAATAGGGCTAGCGGGGAAAACGGGGAGCTGTTTTTT. Protein product: CASNRASGENGELFF.

The rearrangement joins TRBV2 to TRBJ2-7, with a weak D call TRBD1 (6 bases). The CDR3 totals 14 residues. CDR1 is SNHLY, CDR2 FYNNEI, per germline. The V gene lost 6 bases and the J gene lost 0 bases, with 12 bases spanning the gap. The CDR3: CASRGDRSSYEQYF. DNA for the CDR3: TGTGCCAGCAGAGGCGACAGGAGCTCCTACGAGCAGTACTTC.

The V call is TRBV12-2, the J call TRBJ2-5; the tabulated D call, TRBD2, remains unverified against the DNA. TRBV12-2 constitutes a pseudogene. CDR3 size: 14 residues. The CDR3 DNA reads TGTGCAAGTCGGTTGACTAGCAGGGAAGAGACCCAGTACTTC. Protein: CASRLTSREETQYF.

The gene calls are TRBV9 and TRBJ1-1, with 7 bases matching TRBD1. V lost 4 bases and J lost 8; bases outside the gene matches: 8. CDR1 is SGDLS, CDR2 YYNGEE, per germline. This CDR3 has 13 residues. The CDR3 spells CASSTRTGREAFF. The CDR3 DNA reads as TGTGCCAGCAGCACCCGGACAGGAAGGGAAGCTTTCTTT. The complete variable domain, with remaining parts taken from reference TRBV9 and TRBJ1-1, reads DSGVTQTPKHLITATGQRVTLRCSPRSGDLSVYWYQQSLDQGLQFLIQYYNGEERAKGNILERFSAQQFPDLHSELNLSSLELGDSALYFCASSTRTGREAFFGQGTRLTVV.

This chain joins TRBV18 and TRBJ1-3, with D maybe TRBD1 (6 bases). Trimming shortened V by 3 bases and J by 0 bases, and 18 bases separated the two germline ends. Germline lookup yields CDR1 KGHSH and CDR2 LQKENI. This CDR3 has 18 amino acids. In DNA form, the CDR3 reads TGTGCCAGCTCACCCTCGTATTCACAGGGCCGCTCTGGAAACACCATATATTTT. It specifies CASSPSYSQGRSGNTIYF. The entire variable domain, with the rest obtained from reference TRBV18 and TRBJ1-3, is as follows: NAGVMQNPRHLVRRRGQEARLRCSPMKGHSHVYWYRQLPEEGLKFMVYLQKENIIDESGMPKERFSAEFPKEGPSILRIQQVVRGDSAAYFCASSPSYSQGRSGNTIYFGEGSWLTVV.

V is TRBV7-8 and J is TRBJ2-7; D call uncertain. CDR1 is SGHVS, CDR2 FQNEAQ, per germline. V was trimmed by 1 base and J by 5 bases, leaving 9 bases between them. CDR3 size: 13 residues. The CDR3 sequence: CASSLGYRHEQYF. The CDR3 nucleotides read TGTGCCAGCAGCTTAGGTTACAGACACGAGCAGTACTTC.

The chain joins TRBV10-1 to TRBJ1-2; D is perhaps TRBD1 (6 bases). V lost 1 base and J lost 4, with 7 bases in between. The CDR3 is 13 amino acids. Germline lookup yields CDR1 WNHNN and CDR2 SYGVQD (reference sequence). CDR3 sequence (DNA): TGCGCCAGCAGTGAGTACAGGGCCTATGGCTACACCTTC. Amino acids: CASSEYRAYGYTF.

This chain joins TRBV5-1 and TRBJ2-4, with TRBD1 identical over 7 bases. The CDR3 has 15 amino acids. Germline CDR1 reads SGHRS; CDR2 reads YFSETQ. V shed 4 bases and J 1 base; nucleotides not matched to a gene: 5. CDR3 DNA: TGCGCCAGCAGCATAACGACAGGGGCCAAAAACATTCAGTACTTC. This encodes CASSITTGAKNIQYF.

CDR3 in amino acids: CASSRPRGSQETQYF. The CDR3 DNA follows: TGTGCCAGCAGCAGGCCTCGGGGGTCTCAAGAGACCCAGTACTTC. The chain uses TRBV9 and TRBJ2-5, with D tentatively TRBD2 (6 bases). Germline CDR1 and CDR2: SGDLS and YYNGEE. This CDR3 comprises 15 residues. The ends were cut back, 4 bases at V and 2 bases at J, with 15 bases in the middle.

Only a few counts were recorded for this clone. J is TRBJ1-1 and V is TRBV30; TRBD1 might be the D (5 bases). Germline assignment: CDR1 GTSNPN and CDR2 SVGIG (reference sequence). V lost 1 base and J lost 11, with 14 bases in between. The CDR3 is made up of 12 amino acids. The CDR3 region has the DNA TGTGCCTGGAGTGGAGAAAGGGGCCAGGCTTTCTTT. Amino acids: CAWSGERGQAFF.

This clone was picked up a small number of times. This chain uses TRBV14 with TRBJ1-6; D uncertain. This CDR3 contains 14 residues. V was shortened by 1 base and J by 3 bases, with 4 bases between the two germline ends. Per germline, CDR1 SGHDN and CDR2 FVKESK. CDR3 DNA sequence: TGTGCCAGCAGCCAAGGCTACTATAATTCACCCCTCCACTTT. It translates to CASSQGYYNSPLHF.

The chain is built from TRBV5-1 and TRBJ2-5; D may be TRBD1 (5 bases). CDR3 length: 13 amino acids. Trimming removed 5 bases from V and 9 bases from J, with 17 bases in between. Germline-derived CDR1 and CDR2 are SGHRS and YFSETQ. The CDR3 nucleotides are TGCGCCAGCAGTTTCTCGCGCGAAGGGGCCCAGTACTTC. Translation gives CASSFSREGAQYF.

The CDR3 spells CASSSTGRGTDTQYF. The CDR3 DNA reads as TGTGCCAGCAGCTCCACAGGGCGCGGCACAGATACGCAGTATTTT. The V gene is TRBV5-4, the J gene TRBJ2-3, with D possibly matching TRBD1 (6 bases). The V gene lost 3 bases and the J gene lost 1 base, with 12 bases spanning the gap. This CDR3 is built from 15 residues. CDR1 SGHNT and CDR2 YYREEE come from the germline V gene (reference sequence).

The chain recombines TRBV4-1 with TRBJ1-5, with 7 positions matching TRBD1. The junction had 9 bases not matched to a gene; V was cut back by 1 base and J by 0 bases. CDR3 size: 18 residues. The germline V gene encodes CDR1 MGHRA and CDR2 YSYEKL. The CDR3 DNA follows: TGCGCCAGCAGCCAAGTGATTACGGGACAGCTTAGCAATCAGCCCCAGCATTTT. Amino acids: CASSQVITGQLSNQPQHF.

The rearrangement joins TRBV6-5 to TRBJ1-2; 8 bases line up with TRBD1. With 5 bases clipped from V and 4 bases from J, the junction kept 6 bases outside the gene matches. From germline, CDR1 is MNHEY and CDR2 SVGAGI. The CDR3 has 14 residues. CDR3 nucleotides: TGTGCCAGCAGTCCAGGGGGCGCCTCCTATGGCTACACCTTC. Its protein is CASSPGGASYGYTF.